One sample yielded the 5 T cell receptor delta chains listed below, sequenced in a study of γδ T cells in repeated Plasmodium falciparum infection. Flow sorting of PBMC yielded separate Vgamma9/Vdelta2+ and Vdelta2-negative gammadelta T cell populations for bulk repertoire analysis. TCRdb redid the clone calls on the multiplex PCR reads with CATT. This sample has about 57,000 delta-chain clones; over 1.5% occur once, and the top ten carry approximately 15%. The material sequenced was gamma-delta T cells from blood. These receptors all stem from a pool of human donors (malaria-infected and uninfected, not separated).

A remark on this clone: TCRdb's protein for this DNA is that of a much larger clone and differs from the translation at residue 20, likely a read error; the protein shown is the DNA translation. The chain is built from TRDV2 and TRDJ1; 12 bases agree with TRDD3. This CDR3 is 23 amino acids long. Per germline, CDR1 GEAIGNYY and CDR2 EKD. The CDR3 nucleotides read TGTGCCTGTGACTCCCCCTTCCTATCTGGGGGATACGCGTCGCAGCAGTACACCGATACACTCATCTTT. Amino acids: CACDSPFLSGGYASQQYTDTLIF.

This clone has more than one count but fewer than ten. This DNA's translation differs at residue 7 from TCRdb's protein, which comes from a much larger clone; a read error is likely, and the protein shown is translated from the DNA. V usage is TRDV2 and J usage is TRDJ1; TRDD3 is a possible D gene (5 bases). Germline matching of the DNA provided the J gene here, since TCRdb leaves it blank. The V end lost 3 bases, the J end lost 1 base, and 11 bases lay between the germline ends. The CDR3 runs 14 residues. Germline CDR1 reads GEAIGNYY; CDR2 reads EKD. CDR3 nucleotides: TGTGCCTGTGACGGGATTGGTGCCACCGATAAACTCATCTTT. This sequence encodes CACDGIGATDKLIF.

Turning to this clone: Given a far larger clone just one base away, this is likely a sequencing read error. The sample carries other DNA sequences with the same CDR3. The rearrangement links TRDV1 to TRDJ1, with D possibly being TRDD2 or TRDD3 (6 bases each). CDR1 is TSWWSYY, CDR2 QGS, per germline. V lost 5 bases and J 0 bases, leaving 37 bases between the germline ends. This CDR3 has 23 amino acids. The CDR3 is CALGSCAPTPWDWGPPYTDKLIF. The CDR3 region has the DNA TGTGCTCTTGGGTCCTGTGCTCCTACTCCTTGGGATTGGGGGCCCCCCTACACCGATAAACTCATCTTT.

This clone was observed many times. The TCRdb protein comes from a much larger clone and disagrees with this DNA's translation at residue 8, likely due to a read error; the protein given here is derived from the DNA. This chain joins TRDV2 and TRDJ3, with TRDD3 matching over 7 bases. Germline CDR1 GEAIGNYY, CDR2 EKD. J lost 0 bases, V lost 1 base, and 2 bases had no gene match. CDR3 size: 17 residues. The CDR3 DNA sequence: TGTGCCTGTGACACTGGGGGACACTCCTGGGACACCCGACAGATGTTTTTC. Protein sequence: CACDTGGHSWDTRQMFF.

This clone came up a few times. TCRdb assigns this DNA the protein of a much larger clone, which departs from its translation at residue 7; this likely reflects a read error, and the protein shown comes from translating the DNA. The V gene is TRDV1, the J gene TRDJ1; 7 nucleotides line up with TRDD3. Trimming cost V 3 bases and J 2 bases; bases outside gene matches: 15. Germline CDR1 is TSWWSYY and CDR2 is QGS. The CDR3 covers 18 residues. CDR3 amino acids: CALGEYLGISNYTDKLIF. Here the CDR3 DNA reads TGTGCTCTTGGGGAGTACCTGGGGATATCCAATTATACCGATAAACTCATCTTT.